What follows describes a single T cell receptor (beta chain). This clonotype was detected only a few times. This clone's antigen is unknown. No per-base quality is available; no much larger clone lies one base away. All donors were healthy Caucasians. The twin cohort consisted of three pairs of female monozygotic twins, all aged roughly 18 to 29 years. Positive isolation kits from Invitrogen were used to isolate CD4+ and CD8+ T cell populations. The data stem from a study of identical twins (TCRdb year 2016). General notes on the study: To test whether fetal clonotypes persist, this study deep-sequenced TCR alpha and beta repertoires from monozygotic twins, from unrelated adults of various ages, and from cord blood. To rule out contamination, the twin experiments were replicated at different times with different library preparation protocols. Paper-wide results and their limitations: Because the same donors could not be followed over many years, the conclusions depended on cross-sectional statistical analysis. Fewer insertions were carried by abundant cord blood beta clonotypes, a similar but weaker trend appeared in young adult naive repertoires, and no such trend appeared in memory repertoires. In monozygotic twins, recombination models systematically underestimated out-of-frame TCR alpha sharing, but the models matched the sharing seen between unrelated individuals. Compared with coincidental sharing between unrelated individuals, out-of-frame TCR alpha sequences shared between twins showed an excess of sequences with low generation probability. Invariant T cells such as MAIT and iNKT could partly confound zero-insertion analyses, though diverse VJ usage argued against this for most clonotypes. In beta out-of-frame sequences, excess twin sharing was weaker, because having fewer shared sequences lowered the signal-to-noise ratio.

Library creation used 5' RACE. Sequencing was performed on an Illumina HiSeq 2000. Template switching introduced a universal primer binding site; the final cDNA contained a unique molecular identifier, enabling accurate counting of TCR cDNA molecules. First-strand cDNA for TCR alpha and beta chains was synthesized from specific primers in the conserved constant-segment region. Each cDNA library was double barcoded, with a SMART-Mk sample barcode plus Illumina barcodes, to control for contamination. TruSeq adapter sequences along with Illumina sample barcodes were introduced in two successive PCR steps. Sequencing of the TCR alpha and beta cDNA libraries was done on the Illumina HiSeq platform using custom primers. The original pipeline was this. Unique molecular identifiers were extracted from raw reads with MiGEC, and CDR3 positions were determined with MiXCR. Recombination models were inferred per individual with the repgenHMM and IGoR tools using an EM algorithm. The analysis of shared clonotypes was done with the tcR package in R, with sharing normalized by the product of cloneset sizes. To study raw recombination without the effects of thymic and clonal selection, out-of-frame nonproductive sequences were analyzed. TCRdb applied fastp at Q25 and MiXCR to the public reads, then kept only in-frame beta chains. CDR3 protein duplicates are merged, each entry listing the most common genes and DNA. The V and J calls follow TCRdb's processing rather than the paper's. A total of fewer than 250,000 distinct CDR3 sequences appear in this sample, roughly 7.5% of them only once. The top ten clonotypes cover about 5.6% of the sample.

Trimming takes 4 bases from V and 0 bases from J, and the germline ends sit 12 bases apart. The germline V gene (reference sequence) specifies SEHNR as CDR1 and FQNEAQ as CDR2. The CDR3 has 16 amino acids, counting the end cysteine and phenylalanine. Left in the record is the CDR3 DNA by itself, 48 bases read in frame from the first base. This same sample was also part of a study on yellow fever vaccine responses in identical twins. The second investigation adds: According to the authors, the vaccine-induced T cell response in identical twins seemed to be partly convergent and partly specific to each individual. In identical twins, the study followed T cell clones that responded to the vaccine with precision.

The sequence derives from a woman younger than 35 in good health. Material: CD8+ T cells sorted from blood. Recombination joined TRBV7-9 with TRBJ2-2; the D gene is perhaps TRBD1, on 6 matching bases. The DNA sequence is given as TGTGCCAGCAGCTCCTGGGACACGGCGAACACCGGGGAGCTGTTTTTT. This translates into CASSSWDTANTGELFF.